This T cell receptor beta chain is drawn from a study of breast tumors, draining lymph nodes, adjacent tissues. Study observations and caveats: Data fit most tumor T cells coming from lymph node, expanding in tumor. Tumor T cell lymph node origin was a supported hypothesis, not proven.

Worth noting for this clonotype: Its target is unknown.

Trimming cost V 6 bases and J 0 bases; bases outside gene matches: 7. CDR3 length: 16 amino acids. A single record per CDR3 protein comes from TCRdb applying MiXCR to the multiplex PCR reads. This sample carries over 15,000 distinct CDR3 sequences, under 70% of them seen once, and the ten largest clones take about a fifth. Sequencing input: tumor-adjacent breast tissue. The TCR sequence derives from a female donor with breast cancer. Some clones in this sample may be carry-over from other donors' samples. The chain links TRBV12-3 or TRBV12-4 to TRBJ1-5, with TRBD1 identical over 8 bases. This CDR3 is CASRYDRGGSNQPQHF. The CDR3, as DNA: TGTGCCAGCAGGTACGACAGGGGAGGTAGCAATCAGCCCCAGCATTTT.